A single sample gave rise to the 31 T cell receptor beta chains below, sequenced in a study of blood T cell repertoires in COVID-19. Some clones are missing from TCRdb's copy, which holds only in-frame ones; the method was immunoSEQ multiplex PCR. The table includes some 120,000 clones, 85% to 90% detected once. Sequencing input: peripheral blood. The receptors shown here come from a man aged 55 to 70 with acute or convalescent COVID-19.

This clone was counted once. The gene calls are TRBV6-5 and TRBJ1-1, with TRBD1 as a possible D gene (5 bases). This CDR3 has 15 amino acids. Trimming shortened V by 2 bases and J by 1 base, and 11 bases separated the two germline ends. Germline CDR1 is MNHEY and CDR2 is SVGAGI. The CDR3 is CASSYAGRKNTEAFF. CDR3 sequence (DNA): TGTGCCAGCAGTTACGCGGGACGTAAGAACACTGAAGCTTTCTTT.

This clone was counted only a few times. The CDR3 DNA reads as TGTGCCAGCAGCTTGTCCAGGAACACTGAAGCTTTCTTT. Its translation is CASSLSRNTEAFF. The V call is TRBV5-4, the J call TRBJ1-1, with D unclear. Germline CDR1 reads SGHNT; CDR2 reads YYREEE (reference sequence). The V and J ends lost 1 base and 1 base respectively, with 5 bases between them. The length of the CDR3 is 13 residues.

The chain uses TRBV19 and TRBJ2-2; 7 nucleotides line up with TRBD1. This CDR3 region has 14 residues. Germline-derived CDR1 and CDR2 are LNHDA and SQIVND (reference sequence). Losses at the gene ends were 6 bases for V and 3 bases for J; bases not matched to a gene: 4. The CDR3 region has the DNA TGTGCCAGTAGCCGGGACAGAGACACCGGGGAGCTGTTTTTT. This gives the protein CASSRDRDTGELFF. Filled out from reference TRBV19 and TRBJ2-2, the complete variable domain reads DGGITQSPKYLFRKEGQNVTLSCEQNLNHDAMYWYRQDPGQGLRLIYYSQIVNDFQKGDIAEGYSVSREKKESFPLTVTSAQKNPTAFYLCASSRDRDTGELFFGEGSRLTVL.

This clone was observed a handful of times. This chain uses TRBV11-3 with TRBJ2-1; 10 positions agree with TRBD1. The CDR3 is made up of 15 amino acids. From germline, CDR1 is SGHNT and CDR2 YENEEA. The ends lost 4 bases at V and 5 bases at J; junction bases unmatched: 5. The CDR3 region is CASSSTGTGDNEQFF. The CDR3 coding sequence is TGTGCCAGCAGCTCGACCGGGACAGGGGACAATGAGCAGTTCTTC. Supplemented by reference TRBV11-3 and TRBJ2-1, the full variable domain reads EAGVVQSPRYKIIEKKQPVAFWCNPISGHNTLYWYLQNLGQGPELLIRYENEEAVDDSQLPKDRFSAERLKGVDSTLKIQPAELGDSAVYLCASSSTGTGDNEQFFGPGTRLTVL.

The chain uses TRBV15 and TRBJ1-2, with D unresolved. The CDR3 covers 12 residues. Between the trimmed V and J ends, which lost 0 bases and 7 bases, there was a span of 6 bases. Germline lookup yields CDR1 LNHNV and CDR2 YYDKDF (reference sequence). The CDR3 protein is CATSRDSGGYTF. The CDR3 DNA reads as TGTGCCACCAGCAGAGATTCCGGTGGCTACACCTTC.

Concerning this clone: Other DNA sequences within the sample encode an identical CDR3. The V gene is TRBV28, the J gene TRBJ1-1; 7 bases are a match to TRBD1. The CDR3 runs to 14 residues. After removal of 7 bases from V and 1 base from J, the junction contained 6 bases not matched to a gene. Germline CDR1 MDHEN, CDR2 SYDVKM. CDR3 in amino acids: CASILRTGNTEAFF. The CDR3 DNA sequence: TGTGCCAGCATCCTAAGGACAGGGAACACTGAAGCTTTCTTT.

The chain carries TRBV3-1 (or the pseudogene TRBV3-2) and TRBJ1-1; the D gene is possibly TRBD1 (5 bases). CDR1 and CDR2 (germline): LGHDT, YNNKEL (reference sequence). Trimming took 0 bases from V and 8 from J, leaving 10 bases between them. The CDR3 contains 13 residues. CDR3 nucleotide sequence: TGTGCCAGCAGCCAAGATAGAAGGGGAGAAGCTTTCTTT. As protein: CASSQDRRGEAFF.

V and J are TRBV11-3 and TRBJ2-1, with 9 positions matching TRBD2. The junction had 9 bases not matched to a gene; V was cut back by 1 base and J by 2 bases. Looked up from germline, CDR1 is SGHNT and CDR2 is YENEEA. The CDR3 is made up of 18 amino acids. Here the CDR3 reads CASSLGGGRADAYNEQFF. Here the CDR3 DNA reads TGTGCCAGCAGCTTAGGAGGCGGGAGGGCCGACGCCTACAATGAGCAGTTCTTC.

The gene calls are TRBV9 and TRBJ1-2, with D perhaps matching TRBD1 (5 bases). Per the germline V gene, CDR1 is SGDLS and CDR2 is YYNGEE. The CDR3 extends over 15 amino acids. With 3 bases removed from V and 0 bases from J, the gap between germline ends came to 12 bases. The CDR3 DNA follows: TGTGCCAGCAGCGGCCAAGGAGGGGCTAACTATGGCTACACCTTC. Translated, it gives CASSGQGGANYGYTF.

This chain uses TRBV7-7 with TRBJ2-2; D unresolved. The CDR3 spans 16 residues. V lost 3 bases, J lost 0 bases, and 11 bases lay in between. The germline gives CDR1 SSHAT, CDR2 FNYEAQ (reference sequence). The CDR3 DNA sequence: TGTGCCAGCAGCTTGGCACCTCCACCGAACACCGGGGAGCTGTTTTTT. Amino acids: CASSLAPPPNTGELFF.

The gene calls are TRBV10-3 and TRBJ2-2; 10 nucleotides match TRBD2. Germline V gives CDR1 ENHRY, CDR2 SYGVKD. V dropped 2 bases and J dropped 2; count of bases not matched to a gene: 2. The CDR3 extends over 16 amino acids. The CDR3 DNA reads TGTGCCATCAGTGAGGGGACTAGCGTAAACACCGGGGAGCTGTTTTTT. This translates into CAISEGTSVNTGELFF.

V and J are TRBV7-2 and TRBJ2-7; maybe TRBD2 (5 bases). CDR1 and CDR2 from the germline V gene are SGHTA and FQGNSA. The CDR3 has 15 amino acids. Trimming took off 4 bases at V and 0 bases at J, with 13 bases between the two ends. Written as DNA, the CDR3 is TGTGCCAGCAGCTCGGAGGACGGGTTCTCCTACGAGCAGTACTTC. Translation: CASSSEDGFSYEQYF. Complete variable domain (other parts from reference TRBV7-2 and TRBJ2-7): GAGVSQSPSNKVTEKGKDVELRCDPISGHTALYWYRQSLGQGLEFLIYFQGNSAPDKSGLPSDRFSAERTGGSVSTLTIQRTQQEDSAVYLCASSSEDGFSYEQYFGPGTRLTVT.

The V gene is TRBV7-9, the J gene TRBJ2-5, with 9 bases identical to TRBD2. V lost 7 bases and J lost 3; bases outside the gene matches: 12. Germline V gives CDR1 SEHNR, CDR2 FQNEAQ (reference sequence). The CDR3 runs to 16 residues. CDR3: CASTTGGTSLKETQYF. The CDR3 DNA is TGTGCCAGCACTACGGGGGGGACTAGCTTAAAAGAGACCCAGTACTTC.

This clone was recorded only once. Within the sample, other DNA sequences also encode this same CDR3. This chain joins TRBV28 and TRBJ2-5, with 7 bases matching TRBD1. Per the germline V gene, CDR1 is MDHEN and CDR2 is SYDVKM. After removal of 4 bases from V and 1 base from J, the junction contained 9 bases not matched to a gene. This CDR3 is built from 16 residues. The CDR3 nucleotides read TGTGCCAGCAGTTCTCCGGGACAGTCGTCCCAAGAGACCCAGTACTTC. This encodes CASSSPGQSSQETQYF.

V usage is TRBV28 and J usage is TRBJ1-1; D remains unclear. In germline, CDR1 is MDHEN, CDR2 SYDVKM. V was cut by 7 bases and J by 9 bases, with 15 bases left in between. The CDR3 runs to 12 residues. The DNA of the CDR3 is TGTGCCAGCACCCTGGGTACAGCCCAAGCTTTCTTT. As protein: CASTLGTAQAFF. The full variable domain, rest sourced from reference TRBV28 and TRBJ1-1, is DVKVTQSSRYLVKRTGEKVFLECVQDMDHENMFWYRQDPGLGLRLIYFSYDVKMKEKGDIPEGYSVSREKKERFSLILESASTNQTSMYLCASTLGTAQAFFGQGTRLTVV.

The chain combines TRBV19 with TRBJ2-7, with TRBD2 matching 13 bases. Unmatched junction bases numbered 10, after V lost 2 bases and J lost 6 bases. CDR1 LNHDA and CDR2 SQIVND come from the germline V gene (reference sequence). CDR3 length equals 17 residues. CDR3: CASSIRSSGLAGAEQYF. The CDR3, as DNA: TGTGCCAGTAGTATAAGAAGTAGTGGACTAGCGGGAGCCGAGCAGTACTTC.

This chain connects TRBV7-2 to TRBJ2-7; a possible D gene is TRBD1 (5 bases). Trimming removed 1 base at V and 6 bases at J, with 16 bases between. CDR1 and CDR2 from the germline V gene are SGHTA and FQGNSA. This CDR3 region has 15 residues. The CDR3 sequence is CASSLGRHVQGEQYF. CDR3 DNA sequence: TGTGCCAGCAGCTTAGGTAGGCACGTCCAGGGCGAGCAGTACTTC. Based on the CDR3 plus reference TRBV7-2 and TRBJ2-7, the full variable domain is GAGVSQSPSNKVTEKGKDVELRCDPISGHTALYWYRQSLGQGLEFLIYFQGNSAPDKSGLPSDRFSAERTGGSVSTLTIQRTQQEDSAVYLCASSLGRHVQGEQYFGPGTRLTVT.

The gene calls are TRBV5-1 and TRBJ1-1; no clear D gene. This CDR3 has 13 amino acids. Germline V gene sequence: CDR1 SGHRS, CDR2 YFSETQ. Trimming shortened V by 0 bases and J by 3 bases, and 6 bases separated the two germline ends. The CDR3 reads CASSLEPDTEAFF. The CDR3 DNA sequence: TGCGCCAGCAGCTTGGAGCCTGACACTGAAGCTTTCTTT.

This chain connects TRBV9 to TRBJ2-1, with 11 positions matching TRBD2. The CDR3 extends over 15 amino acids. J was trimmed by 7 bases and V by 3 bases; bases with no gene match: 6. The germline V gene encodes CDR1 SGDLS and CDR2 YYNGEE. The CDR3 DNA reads TGTGCCAGCAGCGGCGGGGGGACTAGCGGTAATGAGCAGTTCTTC. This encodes CASSGGGTSGNEQFF.

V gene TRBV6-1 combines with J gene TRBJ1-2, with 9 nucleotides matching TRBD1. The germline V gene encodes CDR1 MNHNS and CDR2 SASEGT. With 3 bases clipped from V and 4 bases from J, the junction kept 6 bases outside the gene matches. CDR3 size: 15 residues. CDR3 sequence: CASSDRQGDTYGYTF. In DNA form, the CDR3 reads TGTGCCAGCAGTGATCGACAGGGGGATACCTATGGCTACACCTTC.

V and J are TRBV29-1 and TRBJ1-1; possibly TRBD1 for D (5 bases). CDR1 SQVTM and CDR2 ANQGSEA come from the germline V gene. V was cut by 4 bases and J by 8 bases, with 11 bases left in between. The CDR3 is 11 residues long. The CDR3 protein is CSVGGEGEAFF. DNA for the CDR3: TGCAGCGTTGGGGGGGAGGGCGAAGCTTTCTTT.

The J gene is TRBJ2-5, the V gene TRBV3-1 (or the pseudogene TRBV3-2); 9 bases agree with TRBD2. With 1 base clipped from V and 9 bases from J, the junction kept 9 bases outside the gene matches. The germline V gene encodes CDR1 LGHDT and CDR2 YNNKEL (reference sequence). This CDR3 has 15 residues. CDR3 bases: TGTGCCAGCAGCCAAGGACTAGCGGCTGGGGAGGCCCAGTACTTC. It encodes CASSQGLAAGEAQYF.

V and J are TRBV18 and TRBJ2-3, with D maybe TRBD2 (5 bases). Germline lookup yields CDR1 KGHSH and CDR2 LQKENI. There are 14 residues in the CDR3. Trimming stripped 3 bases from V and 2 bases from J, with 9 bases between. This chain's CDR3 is CASSPGLDTDTQYF. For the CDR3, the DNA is TGTGCCAGCTCACCTGGACTGGACACAGATACGCAGTATTTT.

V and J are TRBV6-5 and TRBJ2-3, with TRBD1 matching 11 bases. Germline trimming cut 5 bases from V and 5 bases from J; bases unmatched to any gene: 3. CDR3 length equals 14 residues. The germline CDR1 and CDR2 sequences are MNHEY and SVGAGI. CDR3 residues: CASSPGQGEDTQYF. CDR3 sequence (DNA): TGTGCCAGCAGTCCGGGACAGGGGGAAGATACGCAGTATTTT.

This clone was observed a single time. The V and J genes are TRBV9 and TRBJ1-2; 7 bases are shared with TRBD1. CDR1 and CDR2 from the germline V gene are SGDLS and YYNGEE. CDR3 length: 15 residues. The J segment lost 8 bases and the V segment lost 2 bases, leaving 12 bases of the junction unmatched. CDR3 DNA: TGTGCCAGCAGCGTGGGGCCAAAGGGGGCCGAGGGCTACACCTTC. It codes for CASSVGPKGAEGYTF. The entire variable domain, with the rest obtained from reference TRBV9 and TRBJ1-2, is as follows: DSGVTQTPKHLITATGQRVTLRCSPRSGDLSVYWYQQSLDQGLQFLIQYYNGEERAKGNILERFSAQQFPDLHSELNLSSLELGDSALYFCASSVGPKGAEGYTFGSGTRLTVV.

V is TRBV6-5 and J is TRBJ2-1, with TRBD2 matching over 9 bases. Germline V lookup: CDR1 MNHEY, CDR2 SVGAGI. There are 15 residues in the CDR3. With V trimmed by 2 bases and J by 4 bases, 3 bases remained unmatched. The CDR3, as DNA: TGTGCCAGCAGTTACGGCGGGGGGGGATACAATGAGCAGTTCTTC. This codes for CASSYGGGGYNEQFF.

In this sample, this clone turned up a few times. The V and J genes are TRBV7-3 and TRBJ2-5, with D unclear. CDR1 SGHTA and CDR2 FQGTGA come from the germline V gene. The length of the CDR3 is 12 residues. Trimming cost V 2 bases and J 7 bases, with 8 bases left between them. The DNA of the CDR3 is TGTGCCAGCAGCTTATATGGCGGGACCCAGTACTTC. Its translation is CASSLYGGTQYF.

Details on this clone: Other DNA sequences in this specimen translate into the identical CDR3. In DNA form, the CDR3 reads TGTGCCAGCCGTTACTCGGGAAACACCATATATTTT. Protein sequence: CASRYSGNTIYF. The chain has TRBV7-2 and TRBJ1-3; no firm D call. Germline CDR1 reads SGHTA; CDR2 reads FQGNSA. V dropped 8 bases and J dropped 4 bases, with 9 bases sitting between them. This CDR3 region has 12 residues.

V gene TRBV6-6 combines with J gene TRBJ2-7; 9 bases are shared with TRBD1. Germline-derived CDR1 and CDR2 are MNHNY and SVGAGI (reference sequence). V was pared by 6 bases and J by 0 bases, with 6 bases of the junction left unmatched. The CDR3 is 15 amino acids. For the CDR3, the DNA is TGTGCCAGCAGACAAGGGACAGGGAGCTCCTACGAGCAGTACTTC. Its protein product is CASRQGTGSSYEQYF.

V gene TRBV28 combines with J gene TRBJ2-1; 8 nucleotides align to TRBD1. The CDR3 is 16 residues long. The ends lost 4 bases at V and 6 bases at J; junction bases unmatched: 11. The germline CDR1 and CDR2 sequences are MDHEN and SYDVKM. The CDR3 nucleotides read TGTGCCAGCAGTTCACCGCAGGGGGCGCGGTTCAATGAGCAGTTCTTC. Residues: CASSSPQGARFNEQFF.

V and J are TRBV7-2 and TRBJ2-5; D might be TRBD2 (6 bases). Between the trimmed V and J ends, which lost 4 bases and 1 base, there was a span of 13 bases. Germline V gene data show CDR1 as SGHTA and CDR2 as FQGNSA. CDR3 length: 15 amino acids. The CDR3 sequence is CASSSQTGLQETQYF. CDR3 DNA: TGTGCCAGCAGCTCCCAGACGGGACTCCAAGAGACCCAGTACTTC. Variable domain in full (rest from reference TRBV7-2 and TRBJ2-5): GAGVSQSPSNKVTEKGKDVELRCDPISGHTALYWYRQSLGQGLEFLIYFQGNSAPDKSGLPSDRFSAERTGGSVSTLTIQRTQQEDSAVYLCASSSQTGLQETQYFGPGTRLLVL.